The source of this T cell receptor beta chain is a study of shared clonotypes between healthy human individuals. Genomic DNA, for the unsorted samples, came from some 100 million PBMCs. The count of this clone is one. The antigen remains undetermined. The germline V gene encodes CDR1 SGHRS and CDR2 YFSETQ. The CDR3 has 16 amino acids. Deletions cut 6 bases from V and 2 bases from J, with 20 bases between. Whole-study results and caveats: Donors were few, which limited the genetic and exposure-history diversity represented.

Per the authors' pipeline: ImmunoSEQ only sent back junction sequences with no quality scores, so filtering was done differently. The method was immunoSEQ multiplex PCR; TCRdb's version includes in-frame clones alone and lacks a portion of them. V and J calls and clone size follow that table, whereas D and trimming were derived from the DNA. This sample has roughly 450,000 clones, with 60% to 85% found just once. Sequencing was carried out using PBMCs. The chain uses TRBV5-1 and TRBJ2-5, with a possible D match to TRBD2 (6 bases). This TCR was recovered from a woman in her forties in good health. Some clones in this sample may be carry-over from other donors' samples. The DNA for the CDR3 is TGCGCCAGCAAGGACTGGGTCACGGGGGTTCAAGAGACCCAGTACTTC. Translating gives CASKDWVTGVQETQYF.